Below are 4 T cell receptor beta chains sequenced from a single sample in a study of cytomegalovirus exposure and HLA in healthy donors. Primers for the PCR totalled 60 Vbeta and 13 Jbeta. The table came from immunoSEQ multiplex PCR; TCRdb's copy has only in-frame clones and leaves some out. The data show 150,000 to 200,000 clones, with roughly 77% seen just once and roughly 1.5% held by the top ten. The sample taken for sequencing was PBMCs. The origin of the receptors is a woman between 50 and 59 years old in good health and CMV-seronegative.

The rearrangement joins TRBV9 to TRBJ1-6, with 7 nucleotides matching TRBD1. V lost 0 bases, J lost 9 bases, and 3 bases stayed unmatched. Per germline, CDR1 SGDLS and CDR2 YYNGEE. The CDR3 spans 14 residues. The CDR3 DNA reads TGTGCCAGCAGCGTAGAGGGACAGACTTCACCCCTCCACTTT. Its translation is CASSVEGQTSPLHF.

The chain has TRBV7-9 and TRBJ2-3, with D tentatively TRBD2 (7 bases). V dropped 0 bases and J dropped 8 bases, with 12 bases sitting between them. CDR1 SEHNR and CDR2 FQNEAQ come from the germline V gene (reference sequence). The CDR3 runs to 14 residues. Here the CDR3 DNA reads TGTGCCAGCAGCTTAGCGAGTGGGGGGGCTACGCAGTATTTT. Its protein product is CASSLASGGATQYF.

This clone was recorded only once. This chain joins TRBV7-2 and TRBJ1-2; maybe TRBD1 (5 bases). This CDR3 spans 16 amino acids. Trimming took off 2 bases at V and 7 bases at J, with 20 bases between the two ends. CDR1 is SGHTA and CDR2 is FQGNSA in the germline V gene. DNA for the CDR3: TGTGCCAGCAGCTTACTGTCCGGGACTCAATGGTTTGGCTACACCTTC. Translation gives CASSLLSGTQWFGYTF.

The chain couples TRBV9 to TRBJ2-3, with a weak D call TRBD1 (5 bases). Germline CDR1 and CDR2: SGDLS and YYNGEE. The CDR3 totals 14 residues. V lost 0 bases and J 3 bases, leaving 8 bases between the germline ends. This CDR3 reads CASSVEGETDTQYF. The CDR3 bases are TGTGCCAGCAGCGTAGAAGGGGAAACAGATACGCAGTATTTT.